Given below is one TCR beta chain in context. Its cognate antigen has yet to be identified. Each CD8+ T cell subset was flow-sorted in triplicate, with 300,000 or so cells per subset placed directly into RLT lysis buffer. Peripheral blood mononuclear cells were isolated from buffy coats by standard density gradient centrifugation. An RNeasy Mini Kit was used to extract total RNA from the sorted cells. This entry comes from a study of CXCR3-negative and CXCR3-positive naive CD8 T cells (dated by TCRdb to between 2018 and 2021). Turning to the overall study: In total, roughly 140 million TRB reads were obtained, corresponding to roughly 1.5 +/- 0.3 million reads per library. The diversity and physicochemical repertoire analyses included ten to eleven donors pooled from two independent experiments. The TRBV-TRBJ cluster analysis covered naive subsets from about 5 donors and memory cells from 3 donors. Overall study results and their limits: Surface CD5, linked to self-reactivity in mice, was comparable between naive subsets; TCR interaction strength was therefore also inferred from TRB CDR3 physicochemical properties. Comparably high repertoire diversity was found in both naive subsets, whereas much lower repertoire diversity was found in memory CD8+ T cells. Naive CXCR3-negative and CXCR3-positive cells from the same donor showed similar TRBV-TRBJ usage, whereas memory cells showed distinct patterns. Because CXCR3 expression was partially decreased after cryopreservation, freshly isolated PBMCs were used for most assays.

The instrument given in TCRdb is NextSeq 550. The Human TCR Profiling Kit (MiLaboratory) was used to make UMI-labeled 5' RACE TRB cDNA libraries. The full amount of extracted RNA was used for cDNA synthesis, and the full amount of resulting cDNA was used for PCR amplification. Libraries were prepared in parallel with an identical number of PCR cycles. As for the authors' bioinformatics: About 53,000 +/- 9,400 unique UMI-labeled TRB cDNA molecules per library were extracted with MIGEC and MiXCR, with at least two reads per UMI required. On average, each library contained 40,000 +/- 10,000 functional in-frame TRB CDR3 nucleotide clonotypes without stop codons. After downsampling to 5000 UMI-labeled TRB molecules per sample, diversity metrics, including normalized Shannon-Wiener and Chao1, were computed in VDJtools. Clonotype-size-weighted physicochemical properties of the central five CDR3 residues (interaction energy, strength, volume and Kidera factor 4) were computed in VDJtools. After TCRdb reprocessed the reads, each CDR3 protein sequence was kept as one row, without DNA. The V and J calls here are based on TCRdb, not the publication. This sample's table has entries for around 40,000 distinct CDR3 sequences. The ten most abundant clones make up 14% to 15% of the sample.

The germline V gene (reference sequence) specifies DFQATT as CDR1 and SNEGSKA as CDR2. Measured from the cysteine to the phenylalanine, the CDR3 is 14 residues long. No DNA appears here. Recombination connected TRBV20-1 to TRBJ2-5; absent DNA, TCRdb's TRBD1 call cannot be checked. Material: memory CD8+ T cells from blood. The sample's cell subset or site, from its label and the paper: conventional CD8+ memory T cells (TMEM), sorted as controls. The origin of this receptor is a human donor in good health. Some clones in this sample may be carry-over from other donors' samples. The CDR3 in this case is CSARRGGGQETRYF.